What follows are 22 T cell receptor beta chains derived from one specimen sequenced in a study of beta chain features in type 1 diabetes. Every bit of the isolated RNA underwent reverse transcription, so sequencing read expressed TCRB transcripts. TCRdb keeps only in-frame clones here, not all; method: immunoSEQ multiplex PCR. The sample comprises a few hundred thousand clones, 25% to 30% of which are singletons, and more than 3% rests with the top ten. Material for sequencing was central memory CD4+ T cells from blood. These receptors were collected from a man younger than 45 in good health.

The sample holds a few counts of this clone. This chain uses TRBV21-1 with TRBJ1-2; the table's TRBD1 call for D was not verified on the DNA. TRBV21-1 is a listed pseudogene. This CDR3 has 14 amino acids. This CDR3 reads CASSVQGRHYGYTF. As DNA, the CDR3 is TGTGCCAGCAGCGTCCAGGGGCGGCACTATGGCTACACCTTC.

The CDR3 nucleotides read TGTGCCATCAGTGAGATCATAAACACTGAAGCTTTCTTT. Translation gives CAISEIINTEAFF. V usage is TRBV10-3 and J usage is TRBJ1-1; D gene uncertain. This CDR3 region has 13 residues. Germline CDR1 ENHRY, CDR2 SYGVKD. V lost 2 bases to trimming and J lost 2 bases, with 6 bases between them.

The V and J genes are TRBV29-1 and TRBJ1-1; D remains unclear. The V end lost 1 base, the J end lost 3 bases, and 9 bases lay between the germline ends. The CDR3 totals 13 residues. From germline, CDR1 is SQVTM and CDR2 ANQGSEA. This chain's CDR3 is CSVEARPYTEAFF. The CDR3 DNA reads as TGCAGCGTTGAAGCTCGGCCATACACTGAAGCTTTCTTT.

This chain links TRBV28 with TRBJ2-2; possibly TRBD2 for D (5 bases). V lost 11 bases, J lost 5 bases, and 21 bases lay in between. From germline, CDR1 is MDHEN and CDR2 SYDVKM. The CDR3 consists of 15 residues. This CDR3 reads CAARRGMYGTGELFF. DNA of the CDR3: TGTGCCGCCAGAAGAGGGATGTATGGGACCGGGGAGCTGTTTTTT.

Of note for this clone: The sample carries other DNA sequences with the same CDR3. The chain combines TRBV30 with TRBJ1-3; D uncertain. The CDR3 sequence is 12 residues long. Germline CDR1 reads GTSNPN; CDR2 reads SVGIG (reference sequence). V was shortened by 0 bases and J by 3 bases, with 3 bases between the two germline ends. CDR3 loop: CAWSVLGNTIYF. CDR3 sequence (DNA): TGTGCCTGGAGTGTACTTGGAAACACCATATATTTT.

The chain carries TRBV6-1 and TRBJ2-3; tentative D call: TRBD2 (6 bases). The CDR3 contains 17 residues. CDR1 and CDR2 from the germline V gene are MNHNS and SASEGT. Between the trimmed V and J ends, which lost 3 bases and 2 bases, there was a span of 18 bases. CDR3: CASSDKDYKQVTDTQYF. DNA of the CDR3: TGTGCCAGCAGTGACAAGGACTACAAGCAAGTCACAGATACGCAGTATTTT.

The J gene is TRBJ1-1, the V gene TRBV2; D unclear. Trimming pared 6 bases from V and 0 bases from J, leaving 11 bases between. The germline V gene has CDR1 SNHLY and CDR2 FYNNEI. The CDR3 spans 14 residues. CDR3 loop: CASSPQILNTEAFF. The CDR3, as DNA: TGTGCCAGCAGCCCACAGATATTGAACACTGAAGCTTTCTTT.

The chain links TRBV2 to TRBJ1-5; D ambiguous. Trimming stripped 5 bases from V and 2 bases from J, with 4 bases between. CDR3 size: 12 residues. Germline V gene sequence: CDR1 SNHLY, CDR2 FYNNEI. The CDR3 protein is CASSIGNQPQHF. Here the CDR3 DNA reads TGTGCCAGCAGTATTGGCAATCAGCCCCAGCATTTT.

The CDR3 sequence is CAISESTGGGPDTQYF. DNA of the CDR3: TGTGCCATCAGTGAGTCGACGGGGGGAGGACCAGATACGCAGTATTTT. V gene TRBV10-3 combines with J gene TRBJ2-3; 7 bases map to TRBD2. Germline V gives CDR1 ENHRY, CDR2 SYGVKD. With 0 bases clipped from V and 4 bases from J, the junction kept 7 bases outside the gene matches. This CDR3 comprises 16 residues.

This clone turned up a few times. The chain is built from TRBV28 and TRBJ2-1; 7 bases line up with TRBD2. This CDR3 region has 14 residues. V gave up 2 bases and J gave up 7 bases; unmatched junction bases: 5. Germline CDR1 is MDHEN and CDR2 is SYDVKM. DNA of the CDR3: TGTGCCAGCAGTTTAGGCGGGAGTTCAAATGAGCAGTTCTTC. This encodes CASSLGGSSNEQFF.

This clone has just a few counts. The J gene is TRBJ2-3, the V gene TRBV2; 9 bases fit TRBD2. CDR3 length: 18 amino acids. J lost 6 bases, V lost 2 bases, and 15 bases had no gene match. Germline loops: CDR1 SNHLY, CDR2 FYNNEI. As DNA, the CDR3 is TGTGCCAGCAGTGAATTTGCGGGAGGGCGTCCTCAGATGGATACGCAGTATTTT. It yields the protein CASSEFAGGRPQMDTQYF. Drawing the rest from reference TRBV2 and TRBJ2-3, the complete variable domain is EPEVTQTPSHQVTQMGQEVILRCVPISNHLYFYWYRQILGQKVEFLVSFYNNEISEKSEIFDDQFSVERPDGSNFTLKIRSTKLEDSAMYFCASSEFAGGRPQMDTQYFGPGTRLTVL.

The table lists this clone with many counts. The V gene is TRBV28, the J gene TRBJ2-6; D unresolved. Germline lookup yields CDR1 MDHEN and CDR2 SYDVKM. This CDR3 is built from 12 residues. The ends were cut back, 4 bases at V and 5 bases at J, with 3 bases in the middle. CDR3 nucleotides: TGTGCCAGCAGTTCCTGGGCCAACGTCCTGACTTTC. It codes for CASSSWANVLTF.

The chain uses TRBV29-1 and TRBJ2-3, with 10 bases lining up with TRBD2. Germline values: CDR1 SQVTM, CDR2 ANQGSEA. V was pared by 0 bases and J by 14 bases, with 8 bases of the junction left unmatched. The CDR3 runs 13 residues. The CDR3 is CSVEEGAGGPRYF. As DNA, the CDR3 is TGCAGCGTTGAAGAGGGAGCGGGAGGGCCGCGGTATTTT.

The table lists this clone with a few counts. The gene calls are TRBV7-2 and TRBJ1-2, with D uncertain. CDR1 is SGHTA and CDR2 is FQGNSA in the germline V gene. The CDR3 totals 13 residues. V shed 5 bases and J shed 2 bases, with 9 bases lying between them. The DNA for the CDR3 is TGTGCCAGCAGCCCCCAGGAAAACTATGGCTACACCTTC. Translated, it gives CASSPQENYGYTF.

This clone was seen at least ten times. The chain joins TRBV10-3 to TRBJ1-6; tentative D call: TRBD1 (5 bases). This CDR3 has 13 residues. Germline CDR1 ENHRY, CDR2 SYGVKD. Trimming stripped 7 bases from V and 10 bases from J, with 14 bases between. The CDR3 nucleotides read TGTGCCATCAAAGGGGAATCACGGTCACCCCTCCACTTT. It translates to CAIKGESRSPLHF.

The chain joins TRBV28 to TRBJ2-3; tentative D call: TRBD2 (5 bases). V was clipped by 7 bases and J by 3 bases, with 8 bases between them. The CDR3 totals 12 residues. Germline V CDR1 and CDR2: MDHEN, SYDVKM. The CDR3 sequence: CASIEGTDTQYF. Written as DNA, the CDR3 is TGTGCCAGCATTGAGGGAACAGATACGCAGTATTTT. Using reference TRBV28 and TRBJ2-3 for the parts outside the CDR3, the full variable domain is DVKVTQSSRYLVKRTGEKVFLECVQDMDHENMFWYRQDPGLGLRLIYFSYDVKMKEKGDIPEGYSVSREKKERFSLILESASTNQTSMYLCASIEGTDTQYFGPGTRLTVL.

There are many counts of this clone. The V call is TRBV6-5, the J call TRBJ1-2; tentative D call: TRBD1 (5 bases). The CDR3 is made up of 13 amino acids. Germline CDR1 and CDR2: MNHEY and SVGAGI. The ends were cut back, 5 bases at V and 7 bases at J, with 14 bases in the middle. CDR3 sequence: CASSRQGKTGYTF. The CDR3 coding sequence is TGTGCCAGCAGTAGGCAGGGCAAGACTGGCTACACCTTC.

This clone was counted only a few times. J is TRBJ1-3 and V is TRBV30; TRBD1 matches 10 bases. This CDR3 is 16 amino acids long. In germline, CDR1 is GTSNPN, CDR2 SVGIG (reference sequence). V shed 4 bases and J 2 bases; nucleotides not matched to a gene: 8. The CDR3 DNA follows: TGTGCCTGGACCATCCTTGACAGGGGGCCTGGAAACACCATATATTTT. Protein: CAWTILDRGPGNTIYF.

This rearrangement joins TRBV5-1 to TRBJ2-1, with D hard to call. Germline loops: CDR1 SGHRS, CDR2 YFSETQ. CDR3 size: 15 residues. V was trimmed by 3 bases and J by 0 bases, leaving 10 bases between them. CDR3 DNA: TGCGCCAGCAGCTACACAGAAAGCTCCTACAATGAGCAGTTCTTC. This sequence encodes CASSYTESSYNEQFF.

This chain joins TRBV5-8 and TRBJ2-1; 11 bases align to TRBD2. The length of the CDR3 is 16 residues. Germline CDR1 SGHTS, CDR2 YDEGEE. With V trimmed by 3 bases and J by 7 bases, 9 bases remained unmatched. CDR3 region: CASSSPVTSGSNEQFF. CDR3 DNA: TGTGCCAGCAGCTCCCCGGTCACTAGCGGGAGTAATGAGCAGTTCTTC.

This clone appeared a few times. The rearrangement joins TRBV7-2 to TRBJ2-3; 9 positions match TRBD2. This CDR3 contains 16 residues. Germline CDR1 and CDR2: SGHTA and FQGNSA. The V and J ends lost 8 bases and 4 bases, in that order; junction bases with no gene match: 13. DNA of the CDR3: TGTGCCAGCGTCTCTGGCGGGAGGGGACAAGCAGATACGCAGTATTTT. Translation gives CASVSGGRGQADTQYF.

The chain is built from TRBV10-3 and TRBJ2-7, with 10 positions matching TRBD2. CDR3 length: 14 residues. V shed 6 bases and J 3 bases; nucleotides not matched to a gene: 5. Per the germline V gene, CDR1 is ENHRY and CDR2 is SYGVKD. This CDR3 is CAIRGTSDDYEQYF. In DNA, the CDR3 is TGTGCCATCAGAGGGACTAGCGATGACTACGAGCAGTACTTC.